This TCR beta chain was captured by sequencing in a study of blood T cell repertoires in COVID-19. Germline V CDR1 and CDR2: MNHEY, SMNVEV (reference sequence). Unmatched junction bases numbered 2, after V lost 7 bases and J lost 4 bases. The CDR3 runs 13 residues. Repertoires were generated with immunoSEQ multiplex PCR, while TCRdb's copy carries only in-frame clones and drops some. The repertoire holds 100,000 to 150,000 clones, with roughly two thirds as singletons. The origin of this receptor is a woman aged 70 to 79 with acute or convalescent COVID-19. The specimen was peripheral blood. The rearrangement uses TRBV27 and TRBJ2-1; 9 nucleotides align to TRBD1. The chain's CDR3 is CASKGQGYNEQFF. CDR3 bases: TGTGCCAGCAAGGGACAGGGTTACAATGAGCAGTTCTTC.